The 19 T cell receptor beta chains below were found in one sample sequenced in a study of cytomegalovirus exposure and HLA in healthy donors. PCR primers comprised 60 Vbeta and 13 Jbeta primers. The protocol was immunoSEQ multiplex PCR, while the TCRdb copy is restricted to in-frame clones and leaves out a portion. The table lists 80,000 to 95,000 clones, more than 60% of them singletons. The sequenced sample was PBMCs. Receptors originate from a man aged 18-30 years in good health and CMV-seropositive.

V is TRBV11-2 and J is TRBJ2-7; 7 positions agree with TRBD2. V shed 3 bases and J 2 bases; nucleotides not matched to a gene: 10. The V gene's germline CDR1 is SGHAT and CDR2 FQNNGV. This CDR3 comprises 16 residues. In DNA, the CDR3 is TGTGCCAGCAGCTTGAGTGCTAGCGGAAAAACCTACGAGCAGTACTTC. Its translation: CASSLSASGKTYEQYF.

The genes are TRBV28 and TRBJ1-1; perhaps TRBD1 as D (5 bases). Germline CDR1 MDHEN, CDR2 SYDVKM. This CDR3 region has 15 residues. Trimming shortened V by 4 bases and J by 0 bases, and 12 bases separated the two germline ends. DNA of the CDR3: TGTGCCAGCAGTTCAGGGTCTCTTATGAACACTGAAGCTTTCTTT. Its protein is CASSSGSLMNTEAFF.

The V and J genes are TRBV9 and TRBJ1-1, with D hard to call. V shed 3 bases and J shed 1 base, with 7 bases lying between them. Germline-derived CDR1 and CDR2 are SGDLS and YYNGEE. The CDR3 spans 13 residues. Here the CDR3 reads CASSARQNTEAFF. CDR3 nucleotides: TGTGCCAGCAGCGCCCGACAGAACACTGAAGCTTTCTTT.

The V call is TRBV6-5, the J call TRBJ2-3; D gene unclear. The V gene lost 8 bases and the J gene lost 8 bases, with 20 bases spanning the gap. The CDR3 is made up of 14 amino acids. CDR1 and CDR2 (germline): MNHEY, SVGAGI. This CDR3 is CASAVQAGSITQYF. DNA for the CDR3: TGTGCCAGCGCGGTTCAAGCTGGATCTATTACGCAGTATTTT.

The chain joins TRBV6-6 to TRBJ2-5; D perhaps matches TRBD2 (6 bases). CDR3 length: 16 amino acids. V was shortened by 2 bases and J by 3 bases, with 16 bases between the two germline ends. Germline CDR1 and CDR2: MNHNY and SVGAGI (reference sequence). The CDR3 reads CASSYGRDSNEETQYF. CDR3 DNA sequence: TGTGCCAGCAGTTACGGTCGGGACTCAAACGAAGAGACCCAGTACTTC.

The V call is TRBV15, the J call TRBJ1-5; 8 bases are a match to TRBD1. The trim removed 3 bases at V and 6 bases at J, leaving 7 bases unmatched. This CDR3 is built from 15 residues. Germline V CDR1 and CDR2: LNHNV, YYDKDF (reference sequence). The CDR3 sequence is CATSSRTGQGQPQHF. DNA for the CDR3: TGTGCCACCAGCAGTAGGACAGGGCAGGGTCAGCCCCAGCATTTT.

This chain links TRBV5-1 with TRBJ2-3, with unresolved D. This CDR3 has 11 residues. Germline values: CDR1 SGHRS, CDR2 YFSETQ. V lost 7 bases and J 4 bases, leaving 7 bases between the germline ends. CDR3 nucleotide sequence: TGCGCCAGCCGACTCTCAGATACGCAGTATTTT. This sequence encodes CASRLSDTQYF.

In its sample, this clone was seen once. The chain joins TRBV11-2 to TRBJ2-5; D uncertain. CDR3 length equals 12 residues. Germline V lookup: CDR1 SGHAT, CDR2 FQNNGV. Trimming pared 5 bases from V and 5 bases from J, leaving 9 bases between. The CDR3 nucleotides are TGTGCCAGCAGCGTCTCCTCGGAGACCCAGTACTTC. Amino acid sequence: CASSVSSETQYF.

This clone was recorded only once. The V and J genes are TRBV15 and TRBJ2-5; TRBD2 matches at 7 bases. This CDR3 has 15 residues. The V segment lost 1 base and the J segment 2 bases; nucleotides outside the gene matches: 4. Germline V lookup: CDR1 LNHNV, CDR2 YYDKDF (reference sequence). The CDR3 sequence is CATSRVLAVQETQYF. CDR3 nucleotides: TGTGCCACCAGCAGAGTTCTAGCGGTTCAAGAGACCCAGTACTTC.

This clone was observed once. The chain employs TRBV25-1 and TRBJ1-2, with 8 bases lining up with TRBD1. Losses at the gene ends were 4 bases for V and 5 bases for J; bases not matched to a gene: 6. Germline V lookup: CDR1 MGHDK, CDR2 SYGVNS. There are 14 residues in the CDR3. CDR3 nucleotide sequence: TGTGCCAGCAGTGCCAGGGGGCGTGGGTATGGCTACACCTTC. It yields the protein CASSARGRGYGYTF.

This CDR3 reads CASSEFRGGEQFF. CDR3 coding DNA: TGTGCCAGCAGTGAATTCCGGGGGGGGGAGCAGTTCTTC. The rearrangement links TRBV6-1 to TRBJ2-1; TRBD2 aligns across 8 bases. Germline assignment: CDR1 MNHNS and CDR2 SASEGT. CDR3 length: 13 residues. The trim removed 2 bases at V and 10 bases at J, leaving 4 bases unmatched.

DNA of the CDR3: TGTGCCAGCAGCTTAGAATCAGGGCAGCCCCAGCATTTT. It is translated as CASSLESGQPQHF. The chain employs TRBV7-9 and TRBJ1-5, with D perhaps TRBD1 (5 bases). Germline V gene lookup returns CDR1 SEHNR and CDR2 FQNEAQ (reference sequence). The CDR3 has 13 residues. Trimming left V 1 base short and J 7 bases short, with 8 bases between.

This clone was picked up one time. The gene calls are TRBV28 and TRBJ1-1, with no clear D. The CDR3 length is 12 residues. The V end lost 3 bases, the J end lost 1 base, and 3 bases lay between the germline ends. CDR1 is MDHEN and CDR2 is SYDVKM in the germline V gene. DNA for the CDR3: TGTGCCAGCAGTTTGAGGAACACTGAAGCTTTCTTT. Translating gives CASSLRNTEAFF.

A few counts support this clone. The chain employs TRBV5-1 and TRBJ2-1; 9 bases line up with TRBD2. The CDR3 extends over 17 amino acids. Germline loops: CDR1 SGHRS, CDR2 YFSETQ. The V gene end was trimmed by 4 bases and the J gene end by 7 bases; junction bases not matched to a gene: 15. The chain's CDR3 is CASSRTFNLAGNNEQFF. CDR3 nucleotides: TGCGCCAGCAGCCGGACCTTTAACCTAGCGGGAAATAATGAGCAGTTCTTC.

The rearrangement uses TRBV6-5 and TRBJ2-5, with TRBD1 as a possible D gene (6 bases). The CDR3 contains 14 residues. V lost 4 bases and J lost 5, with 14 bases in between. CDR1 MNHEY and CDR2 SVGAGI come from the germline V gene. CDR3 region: CASSFGTLSETQYF. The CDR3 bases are TGTGCCAGCAGTTTCGGGACACTCTCCGAGACCCAGTACTTC.

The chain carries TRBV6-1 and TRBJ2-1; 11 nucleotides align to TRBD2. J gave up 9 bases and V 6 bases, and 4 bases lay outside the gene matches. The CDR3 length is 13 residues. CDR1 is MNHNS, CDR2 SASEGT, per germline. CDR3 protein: CASRLAGAGEQFF. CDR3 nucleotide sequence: TGTGCCAGCAGACTAGCGGGAGCCGGTGAGCAGTTCTTC.

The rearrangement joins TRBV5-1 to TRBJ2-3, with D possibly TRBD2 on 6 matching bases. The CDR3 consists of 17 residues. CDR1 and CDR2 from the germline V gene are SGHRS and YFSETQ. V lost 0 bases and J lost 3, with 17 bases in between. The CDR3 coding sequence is TGCGCCAGCAGCTTGGCCACTACCGGAGGGCTGACAGATACGCAGTATTTT. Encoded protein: CASSLATTGGLTDTQYF.

The CDR3 DNA follows: TGTGCCAGCAGCTCGAGTTCGAACACCGGGGAGCTGTTTTTT. This codes for CASSSSSNTGELFF. The rearrangement links TRBV7-3 to TRBJ2-2; no reliable D call. Germline assignment: CDR1 SGHTA and CDR2 FQGTGA. V was trimmed by 4 bases and J by 0 bases, leaving 6 bases between them. The CDR3 spans 14 residues. Together with reference TRBV7-3 and TRBJ2-2, the CDR3 gives the full variable domain: GAGVSQTPSNKVTEKGKYVELRCDPISGHTALYWYRQSLGQGPEFLIYFQGTGAADDSGLPNDRFFAVRPEGSVSTLKIQRTERGDSAVYLCASSSSSNTGELFFGEGSRLTVL.

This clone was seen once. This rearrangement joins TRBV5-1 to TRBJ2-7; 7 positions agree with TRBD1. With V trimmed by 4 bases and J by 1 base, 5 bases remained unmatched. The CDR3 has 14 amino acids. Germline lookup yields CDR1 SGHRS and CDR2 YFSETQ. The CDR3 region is CASSPTGPSYEQYF. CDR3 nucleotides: TGCGCCAGCAGCCCGACAGGGCCTTCCTACGAGCAGTACTTC.